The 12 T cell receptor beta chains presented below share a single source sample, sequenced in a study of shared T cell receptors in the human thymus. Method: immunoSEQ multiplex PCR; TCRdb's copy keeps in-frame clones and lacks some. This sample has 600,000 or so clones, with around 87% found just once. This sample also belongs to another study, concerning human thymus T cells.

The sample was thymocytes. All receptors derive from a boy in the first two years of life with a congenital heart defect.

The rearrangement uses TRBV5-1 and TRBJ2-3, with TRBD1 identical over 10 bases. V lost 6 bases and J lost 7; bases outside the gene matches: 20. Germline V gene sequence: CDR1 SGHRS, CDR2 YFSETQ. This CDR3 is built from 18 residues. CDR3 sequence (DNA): TGCGCCAGCAACTCCAAAAGTTCCGGGACAGGGGTTCCGAATACGCAGTATTTT. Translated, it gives CASNSKSSGTGVPNTQYF.

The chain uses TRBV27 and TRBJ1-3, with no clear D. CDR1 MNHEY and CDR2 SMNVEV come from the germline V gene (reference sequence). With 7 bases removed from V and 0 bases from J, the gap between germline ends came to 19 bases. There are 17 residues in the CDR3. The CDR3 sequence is CASKGQARRDSGNTIYF. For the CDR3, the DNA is TGTGCCAGCAAGGGCCAAGCTCGGCGGGACTCTGGAAACACCATATATTTT.

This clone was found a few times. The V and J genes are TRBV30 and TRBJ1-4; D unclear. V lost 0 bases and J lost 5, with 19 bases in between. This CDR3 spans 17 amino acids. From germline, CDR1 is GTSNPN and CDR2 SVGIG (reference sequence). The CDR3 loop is CAWSVRVDTGRNEKLFF. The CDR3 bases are TGTGCCTGGAGTGTAAGAGTTGACACGGGGAGGAATGAAAAACTGTTTTTT.

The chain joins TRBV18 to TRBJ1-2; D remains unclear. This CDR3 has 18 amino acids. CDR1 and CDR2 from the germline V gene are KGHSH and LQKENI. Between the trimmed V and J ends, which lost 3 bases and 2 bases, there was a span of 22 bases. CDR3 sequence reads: CASSPNSSTRGLNYGYTF. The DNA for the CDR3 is TGTGCCAGCTCACCGAACTCTTCCACTAGAGGGTTAAACTATGGCTACACCTTC.

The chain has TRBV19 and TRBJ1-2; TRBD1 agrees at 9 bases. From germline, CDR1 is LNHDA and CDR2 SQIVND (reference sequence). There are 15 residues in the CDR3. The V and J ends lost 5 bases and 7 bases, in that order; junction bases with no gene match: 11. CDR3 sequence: CASSPTGQGVGGYTF. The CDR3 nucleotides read TGTGCCAGTAGTCCCACGGGACAGGGTGTCGGTGGCTACACCTTC.

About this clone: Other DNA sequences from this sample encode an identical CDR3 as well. CDR3: CASSIGQSNQPQHF. The CDR3 nucleotides read TGTGCCAGTAGTATAGGACAGAGCAATCAGCCCCAGCATTTT. The chain employs TRBV19 and TRBJ1-5; TRBD1 might be the D (5 bases). The germline gives CDR1 LNHDA, CDR2 SQIVND (reference sequence). The CDR3 runs 14 residues. Trimming took off 1 base at V and 1 base at J, with 5 bases between the two ends.

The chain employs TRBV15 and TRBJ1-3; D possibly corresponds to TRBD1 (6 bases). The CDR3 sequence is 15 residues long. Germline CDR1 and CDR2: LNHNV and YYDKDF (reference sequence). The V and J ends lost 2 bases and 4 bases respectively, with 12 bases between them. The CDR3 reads CATSRKTGMGNTIYF. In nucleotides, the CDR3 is TGTGCCACCAGCAGAAAAACAGGGATGGGAAACACCATATATTTT.

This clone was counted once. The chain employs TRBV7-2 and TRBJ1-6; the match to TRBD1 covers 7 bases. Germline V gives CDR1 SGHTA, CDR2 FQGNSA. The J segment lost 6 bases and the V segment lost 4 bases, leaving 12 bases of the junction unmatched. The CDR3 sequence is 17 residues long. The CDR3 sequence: CASSSHSDRLGNSPLHF. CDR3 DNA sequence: TGTGCCAGCAGCTCACACTCGGACAGGTTGGGTAATTCACCCCTCCACTTT.

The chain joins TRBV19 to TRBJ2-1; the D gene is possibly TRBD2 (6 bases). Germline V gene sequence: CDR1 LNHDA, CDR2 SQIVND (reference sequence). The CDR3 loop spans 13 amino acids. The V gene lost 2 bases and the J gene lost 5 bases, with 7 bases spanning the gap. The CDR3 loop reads CASSISGDNEQFF. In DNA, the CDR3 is TGTGCCAGTAGTATATCGGGGGACAATGAGCAGTTCTTC.

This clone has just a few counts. The CDR3 DNA is TGTGCCAGTAGTACAGTAGGGGGCTCTGGAAACACCATATATTTT. It translates to CASSTVGGSGNTIYF. The rearrangement joins TRBV19 to TRBJ1-3; a possible D gene is TRBD1 (6 bases). Trimming cost V 4 bases and J 0 bases, with 10 bases left between them. The CDR3 spans 15 residues. Germline V CDR1 and CDR2: LNHDA, SQIVND (reference sequence).

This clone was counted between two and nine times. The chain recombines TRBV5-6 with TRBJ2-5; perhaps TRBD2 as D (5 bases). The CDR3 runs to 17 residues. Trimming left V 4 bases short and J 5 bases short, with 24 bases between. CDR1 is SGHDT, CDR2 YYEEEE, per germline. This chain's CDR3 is CASSTNGLGSDGETQYF. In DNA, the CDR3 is TGTGCCAGCAGCACGAACGGACTCGGTAGCGACGGGGAGACCCAGTACTTC.

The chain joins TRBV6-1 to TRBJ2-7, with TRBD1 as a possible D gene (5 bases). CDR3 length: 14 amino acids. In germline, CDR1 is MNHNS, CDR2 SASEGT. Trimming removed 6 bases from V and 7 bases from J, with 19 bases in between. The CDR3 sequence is CASRQGYRPSEQYF. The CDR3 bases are TGTGCCAGCAGGCAAGGGTACAGGCCTTCGGAGCAGTACTTC.